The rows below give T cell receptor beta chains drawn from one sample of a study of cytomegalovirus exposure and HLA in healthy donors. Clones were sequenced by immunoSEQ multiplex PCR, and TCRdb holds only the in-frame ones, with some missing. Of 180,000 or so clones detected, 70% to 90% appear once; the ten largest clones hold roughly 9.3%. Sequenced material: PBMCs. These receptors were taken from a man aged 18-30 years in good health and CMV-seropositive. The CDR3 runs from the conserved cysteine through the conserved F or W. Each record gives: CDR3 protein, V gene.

CDR3 protein: CASSATPGVNTEAFF
V gene: TRBV27

CDR3 protein: CASSSSGQRTSYNSPLHF
V gene: TRBV5-6

CDR3 protein: CASSPHPTGGTGTEAFF
V gene: TRBV11-2

CDR3 protein: CASRTGTDTQYF
V gene: TRBV2

CDR3 protein: CASDRDRGLEQYF
V gene: TRBV6-1

CDR3 protein: CSVGQRARDEKLFF
V gene: TRBV29-1

CDR3 protein: CASSSQSSDTQYF
V gene: TRBV11-3

CDR3 protein: CAITTPEQYF
V gene: TRBV10-1

CDR3 protein: CASSPGQGLTEAFF
V gene: TRBV11-2

CDR3 protein: CSPREGGTYNEQFF
V gene: TRBV29-1

CDR3 protein: CASSPGLSTDTQYF
V gene: TRBV9

CDR3 protein: CASSLVGQGSGNTIYF
V gene: TRBV5-1

CDR3 protein: CASSYSSGHPYEQYF
V gene: TRBV7-9

CDR3 protein: CATSRVSTDYGYTF
V gene: TRBV15

CDR3 protein: CASSSGPREKLFF
V gene: TRBV7-9

CDR3 protein: CASSWSGSTDTQYF
V gene: TRBV7-2

CDR3 protein: CASSFRQGGSGANVLTF
V gene: TRBV7-2

CDR3 protein: CASNPGQSSNQPQHF
V gene: TRBV2